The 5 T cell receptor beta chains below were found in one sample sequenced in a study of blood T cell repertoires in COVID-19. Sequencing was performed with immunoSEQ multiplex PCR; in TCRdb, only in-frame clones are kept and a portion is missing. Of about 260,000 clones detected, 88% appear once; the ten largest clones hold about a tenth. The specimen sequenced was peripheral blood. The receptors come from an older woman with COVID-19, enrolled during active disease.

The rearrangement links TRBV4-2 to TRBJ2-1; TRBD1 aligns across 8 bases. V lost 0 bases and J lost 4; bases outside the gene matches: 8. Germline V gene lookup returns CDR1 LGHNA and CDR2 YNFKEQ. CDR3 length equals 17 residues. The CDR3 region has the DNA TGTGCCAGCAGCCAAGATCTCGGGGACAGGTCTTACAATGAGCAGTTCTTC. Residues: CASSQDLGDRSYNEQFF.

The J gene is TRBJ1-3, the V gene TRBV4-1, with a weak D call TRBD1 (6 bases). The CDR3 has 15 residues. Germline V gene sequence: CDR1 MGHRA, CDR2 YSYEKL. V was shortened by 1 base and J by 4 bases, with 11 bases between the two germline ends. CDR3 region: CASSQVGAGGNTIYF. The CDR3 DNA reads TGCGCCAGCAGCCAAGTGGGGGCCGGAGGAAACACCATATATTTT.

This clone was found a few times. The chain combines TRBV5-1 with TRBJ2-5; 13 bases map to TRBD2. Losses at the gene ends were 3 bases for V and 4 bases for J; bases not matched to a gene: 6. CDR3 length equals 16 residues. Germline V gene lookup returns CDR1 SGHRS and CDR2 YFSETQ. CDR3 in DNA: TGCGCCAGCAGCTGGGGACTAGCGGGAAGGGGAGAGACCCAGTACTTC. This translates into CASSWGLAGRGETQYF.

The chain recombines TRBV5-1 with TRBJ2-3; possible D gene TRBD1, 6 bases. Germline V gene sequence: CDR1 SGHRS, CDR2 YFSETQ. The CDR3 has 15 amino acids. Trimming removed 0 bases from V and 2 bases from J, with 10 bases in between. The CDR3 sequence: CASSLVRTATDTQYF. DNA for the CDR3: TGCGCCAGCAGCTTGGTTAGGACAGCCACAGATACGCAGTATTTT.

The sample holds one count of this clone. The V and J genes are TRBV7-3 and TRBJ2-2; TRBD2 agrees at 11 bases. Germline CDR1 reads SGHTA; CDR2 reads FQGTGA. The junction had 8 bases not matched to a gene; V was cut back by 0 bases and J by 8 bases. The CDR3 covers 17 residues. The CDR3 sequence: CASSLTFTSGRAGELFF. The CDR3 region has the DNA TGTGCCAGCAGCTTAACGTTTACTAGCGGGAGAGCTGGGGAGCTGTTTTTT.